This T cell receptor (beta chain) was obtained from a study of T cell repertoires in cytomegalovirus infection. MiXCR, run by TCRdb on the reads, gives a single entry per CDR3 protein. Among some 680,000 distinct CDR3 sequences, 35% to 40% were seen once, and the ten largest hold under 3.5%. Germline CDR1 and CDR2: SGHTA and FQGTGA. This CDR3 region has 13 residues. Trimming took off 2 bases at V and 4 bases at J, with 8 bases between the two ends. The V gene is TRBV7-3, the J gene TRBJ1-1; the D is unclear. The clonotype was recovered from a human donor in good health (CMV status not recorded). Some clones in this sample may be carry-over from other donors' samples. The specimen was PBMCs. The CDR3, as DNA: TGTGCCAGCAGCTTACTGCCCAGCACTGAAGCTTTCTTT. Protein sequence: CASSLLPSTEAFF.